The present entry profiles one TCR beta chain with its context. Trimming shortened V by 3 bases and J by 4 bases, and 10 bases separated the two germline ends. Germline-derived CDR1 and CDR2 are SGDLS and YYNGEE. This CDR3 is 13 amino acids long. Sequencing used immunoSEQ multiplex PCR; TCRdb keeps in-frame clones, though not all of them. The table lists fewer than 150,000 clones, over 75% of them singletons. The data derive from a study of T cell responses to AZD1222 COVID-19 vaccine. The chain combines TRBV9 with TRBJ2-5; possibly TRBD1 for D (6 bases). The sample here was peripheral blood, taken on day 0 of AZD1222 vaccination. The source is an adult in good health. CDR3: CASSAGDTETQYF. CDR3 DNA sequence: TGTGCCAGCAGCGCCGGGGACACAGAGACCCAGTACTTC.